A selection of T cell receptor beta chains follows, all from one sample in a study of OX40 agonist ivuxolimab in advanced cancers. Produced via immunoSEQ multiplex PCR; TCRdb's table is partial and in-frame only. The table lists approximately 91,000 clones, over 75% of them singletons. The sequences come from CD4+ or CD8+ T cells sorted from blood, collected in a trial of the OX40 agonist ivuxolimab. These receptor sequences come from an adult with an advanced solid tumor such as melanoma, head and neck, liver or kidney cancer. Each CDR3 is given with its conserved first and last residue. D genes are given only for firm matches. Only some rows state a clone size, as once, few, many or a class for expanded clones.

cdr3_nt: TGTGCCAGCAGTTTAAATGAAGGGGGGGTAGGCTCCTACAATGAGCAGTTCTTC
cdr3_aa: CASSLNEGGVGSYNEQFF
cdr3_length: 18
v_call: TRBV28
d_call: .
clone_size: .
j_call: TRBJ2-1

cdr3_nt: TGTGCCAGTAGTATCAGGGGTCCAGATACGCAGTATTTT
cdr3_aa: CASSIRGPDTQYF
cdr3_length: 13
v_call: TRBV19
d_call: .
clone_size: once
j_call: TRBJ2-3

cdr3_nt: TGCGCCAGCAGCCAAGATCGTCAGGGAAGGGGGCAGCCCCAGCATTTT
cdr3_aa: CASSQDRQGRGQPQHF
cdr3_length: 16
v_call: TRBV4-1
d_call: .
clone_size: .
j_call: TRBJ1-5

cdr3_nt: TGTGCCAGCAGCTCGCAGGGATATAGCAATCAGCCCCAGCATTTT
cdr3_aa: CASSSQGYSNQPQHF
cdr3_length: 15
v_call: TRBV7-8
d_call: .
clone_size: once
j_call: TRBJ1-5

cdr3_nt: TGTGCCAGCAGCTTAGGGGACAGTAAGGAAGAGACCCAGTACTTC
cdr3_aa: CASSLGDSKEETQYF
cdr3_length: 15
v_call: TRBV7-9
d_call: TRBD1
clone_size: .
j_call: TRBJ2-5

cdr3_nt: TGTGCCAGCAGTGTCAGGACCGAGACGCAGTATTTT
cdr3_aa: CASSVRTETQYF
cdr3_length: 12
v_call: TRBV25-1
d_call: .
clone_size: few
j_call: TRBJ2-3

cdr3_nt: TGTGCCTGGAGTAAAGGGAATCAGCCCCAGCATTTT
cdr3_aa: CAWSKGNQPQHF
cdr3_length: 12
v_call: TRBV30
d_call: .
clone_size: .
j_call: TRBJ1-5

cdr3_nt: TGCGCCAGCAGCGTCAGGGGAAGCGCTAATGAAAAACTGTTTTTT
cdr3_aa: CASSVRGSANEKLFF
cdr3_length: 15
v_call: TRBV5-1
d_call: .
clone_size: .
j_call: TRBJ1-4

cdr3_nt: TGTGCCAGTACCCCATCGGGTGGGAGAGGAACAGATACGCAGTATTTT
cdr3_aa: CASTPSGGRGTDTQYF
cdr3_length: 16
v_call: TRBV19
d_call: .
clone_size: .
j_call: TRBJ2-3

cdr3_nt: TGTGCCAGCACACGGGGGACGGACACTGAAGCTTTCTTT
cdr3_aa: CASTRGTDTEAFF
cdr3_length: 13
v_call: TRBV5-4
d_call: .
clone_size: .
j_call: TRBJ1-1

cdr3_nt: TGTGCCAGCATTACTAGGATGGACAGGGTGTCCTACAATGAGCAGTTCTTC
cdr3_aa: CASITRMDRVSYNEQFF
cdr3_length: 17
v_call: TRBV28
d_call: TRBD1
clone_size: .
j_call: TRBJ2-1

cdr3_nt: TGCGCCAGCAGCGCACAAGAGACCCAGTACTTC
cdr3_aa: CASSAQETQYF
cdr3_length: 11
v_call: TRBV5-1
d_call: .
clone_size: once
j_call: TRBJ2-5

cdr3_nt: TGTGCCAGCAGCGTAGGAGGGACTAGCGTTTACAATGAGCAGTTCTTC
cdr3_aa: CASSVGGTSVYNEQFF
cdr3_length: 16
v_call: TRBV9
d_call: TRBD2
clone_size: .
j_call: TRBJ2-1

cdr3_nt: TGCAGCGTCTCAACTAATGAAAAACTGTTTTTT
cdr3_aa: CSVSTNEKLFF
cdr3_length: 11
v_call: TRBV29-1
d_call: .
clone_size: .
j_call: TRBJ1-4

cdr3_nt: TGTGCCAGTAGTATAGTCGGGACTCTCGCGGGGGAGAGGAGGGACAATGAGCAGTTCTTC
cdr3_aa: CASSIVGTLAGERRDNEQFF
cdr3_length: 20
v_call: TRBV19
d_call: TRBD2
clone_size: .
j_call: TRBJ2-1

cdr3_nt: TGCGCCAGCAGCTTAGGGGCCCAGGGGACCGGGGAGCTGTTTTTT
cdr3_aa: CASSLGAQGTGELFF
cdr3_length: 15
v_call: TRBV5-1
d_call: .
clone_size: .
j_call: TRBJ2-2

cdr3_nt: TGCGCCAGCAGCCTTCGAGCGGGAGGGATCTCCTACGAGCAGTACTTC
cdr3_aa: CASSLRAGGISYEQYF
cdr3_length: 16
v_call: TRBV5-1
d_call: TRBD2
clone_size: once
j_call: TRBJ2-7

cdr3_nt: TGCGCCAGCAGCCCCCTGGCTGGATCCGGGGAGGTATATGGCTACACCTTC
cdr3_aa: CASSPLAGSGEVYGYTF
cdr3_length: 17
v_call: TRBV5-1
d_call: .
clone_size: .
j_call: TRBJ1-2

cdr3_nt: TGTGCCAGCAGCGTAGCTGAGGCGGGAGCCTCCTACGAGCAGTACTTC
cdr3_aa: CASSVAEAGASYEQYF
cdr3_length: 16
v_call: TRBV9
d_call: TRBD2
clone_size: .
j_call: TRBJ2-7

cdr3_nt: TGTGCCAGCAGCTTGGCACTAGCAGACAATGAGCAGTTCTTC
cdr3_aa: CASSLALADNEQFF
cdr3_length: 14
v_call: TRBV5-4
d_call: .
clone_size: once
j_call: TRBJ2-1

cdr3_nt: TGCGCCAGCAGGTCGGGCAACGCTCGGCTCTTC
cdr3_aa: CASRSGNARLF
cdr3_length: 11
v_call: TRBV6-1
d_call: .
clone_size: .
j_call: TRBJ2-1

cdr3_nt: TGTGCCTGGAGTCTCCGGGCAGACTCCTACGAGCAGTACTTC
cdr3_aa: CAWSLRADSYEQYF
cdr3_length: 14
v_call: TRBV30
d_call: .
clone_size: .
j_call: TRBJ2-7

cdr3_nt: TGTGCCAGCAGCGGAACCGGGACAGGGGAAGAGACCCAGTACTTC
cdr3_aa: CASSGTGTGEETQYF
cdr3_length: 15
v_call: TRBV9
d_call: TRBD1
clone_size: .
j_call: TRBJ2-5

cdr3_nt: TGTGCCAGCAGTGAAGAGGTGGTAACCTTGTCTGTTAGCAATGAGCAGTTCTTC
cdr3_aa: CASSEEVVTLSVSNEQFF
cdr3_length: 18
v_call: TRBV6-1
d_call: .
clone_size: .
j_call: TRBJ2-1

cdr3_nt: TGTGCCTGGAGTGTACGGGACAGGTTCCAAAACGAGCAGTACTTC
cdr3_aa: CAWSVRDRFQNEQYF
cdr3_length: 15
v_call: TRBV30
d_call: TRBD1
clone_size: .
j_call: TRBJ2-7

cdr3_nt: TGTGCCAGCAGCGGGATGGGGAAGGTAGGGGCGCTTAGGTACAATGAGCAGTTCTTC
cdr3_aa: CASSGMGKVGALRYNEQFF
cdr3_length: 19
v_call: TRBV9
d_call: .
clone_size: once
j_call: TRBJ2-1

cdr3_nt: TGTGCCAGCAGTTACCGCGGGACAGACCGTGCTGGCTACACCTTC
cdr3_aa: CASSYRGTDRAGYTF
cdr3_length: 15
v_call: TRBV6-5
d_call: TRBD1
clone_size: .
j_call: TRBJ1-2

cdr3_nt: TGCGCCAGCAGCGTGACCGGGGCTAGCGGGAGGGCGTATGAGCAGTTCTTC
cdr3_aa: CASSVTGASGRAYEQFF
cdr3_length: 17
v_call: TRBV5-1
d_call: TRBD2
clone_size: .
j_call: TRBJ2-1

cdr3_nt: TGTGCCAGCAGCTTAGTGGGCGGCTTCACAGATACGCAGTATTTT
cdr3_aa: CASSLVGGFTDTQYF
cdr3_length: 15
v_call: TRBV11-2
d_call: .
clone_size: .
j_call: TRBJ2-3

cdr3_nt: TGTGCCAGCAGCAACAGACCGGGGAGGAGTAACTATGGCTACACCTTC
cdr3_aa: CASSNRPGRSNYGYTF
cdr3_length: 16
v_call: TRBV5-8
d_call: .
clone_size: .
j_call: TRBJ1-2

cdr3_nt: TGTGCCAGTAGCGAACAGGGGGCAGGAGAGACCCAGTACTTC
cdr3_aa: CASSEQGAGETQYF
cdr3_length: 14
v_call: TRBV19
d_call: TRBD1
clone_size: .
j_call: TRBJ2-5

cdr3_nt: TGCGCCAGCAGCAGACCTCAGGGGTCTAATGAAAAACTGTTTTTT
cdr3_aa: CASSRPQGSNEKLFF
cdr3_length: 15
v_call: TRBV5-1
d_call: .
clone_size: .
j_call: TRBJ1-4

cdr3_nt: TGTGCCAGCAGCTTAGAAAGGGGGATCAATCAGCCCCAGCATTTT
cdr3_aa: CASSLERGINQPQHF
cdr3_length: 15
v_call: TRBV7-1
d_call: .
clone_size: once
j_call: TRBJ1-5

cdr3_nt: TGTGCCAGCAGCTCGACGACGGGTAACTATGGCTACACCTTC
cdr3_aa: CASSSTTGNYGYTF
cdr3_length: 14
v_call: TRBV5-4
d_call: .
clone_size: .
j_call: TRBJ1-2

cdr3_nt: TGTGCCAGCACCCCCGGCCGGGACTACAATGAGCAGTTCTTC
cdr3_aa: CASTPGRDYNEQFF
cdr3_length: 14
v_call: TRBV5-6
d_call: .
clone_size: .
j_call: TRBJ2-1

cdr3_nt: TGTGCCAGCAGTTTAAGTATAGCGGCCGTCGGTGGGCAGTATTTT
cdr3_aa: CASSLSIAAVGGQYF
cdr3_length: 15
v_call: TRBV28
d_call: .
clone_size: .
j_call: TRBJ2-3

cdr3_nt: TGTGCCAGCAGTTTGTGGCTAGCGGGAGGGAACACCGGGGAGCTGTTTTTT
cdr3_aa: CASSLWLAGGNTGELFF
cdr3_length: 17
v_call: TRBV27
d_call: TRBD2
clone_size: .
j_call: TRBJ2-2

cdr3_nt: TGCGCCAGCAGCTTGCTGTGGGCCTCTGGAAACACCATATATTTT
cdr3_aa: CASSLLWASGNTIYF
cdr3_length: 15
v_call: TRBV5-1
d_call: .
clone_size: .
j_call: TRBJ1-3

cdr3_nt: TGTGCCAGCAGCCAAGCGTCCGGGACCGGGGAGCTGTTTTTT
cdr3_aa: CASSQASGTGELFF
cdr3_length: 14
v_call: TRBV11-2
d_call: .
clone_size: .
j_call: TRBJ2-2

cdr3_nt: TGTGCCAGCAGCCTCGAGACAGGGGCTGGAAACACCATATATTTT
cdr3_aa: CASSLETGAGNTIYF
cdr3_length: 15
v_call: TRBV28
d_call: TRBD1
clone_size: .
j_call: TRBJ1-3

cdr3_nt: TGTGCCAGCAGCTTGGACTCTGTACAGGGAGGAACCGGGGAGCTGTTTTTT
cdr3_aa: CASSLDSVQGGTGELFF
cdr3_length: 17
v_call: TRBV5-6
d_call: .
clone_size: .
j_call: TRBJ2-2

cdr3_nt: TGTGCCAGCAGCTATAGAGTAGAGTACAGGGACTCTGGAAACACCATATATTTT
cdr3_aa: CASSYRVEYRDSGNTIYF
cdr3_length: 18
v_call: TRBV13
d_call: .
clone_size: .
j_call: TRBJ1-3

cdr3_nt: TGTGCCAGCAGCCCGCACCCGGTTTCGGGCACTGAAGCTTTCTTT
cdr3_aa: CASSPHPVSGTEAFF
cdr3_length: 15
v_call: TRBV14
d_call: .
clone_size: .
j_call: TRBJ1-1

cdr3_nt: TGTGCCAGCAGCGTAGGTTCCCAGCGGGGTTACAATGAGCAGTTCTTC
cdr3_aa: CASSVGSQRGYNEQFF
cdr3_length: 16
v_call: TRBV9
d_call: TRBD2
clone_size: .
j_call: TRBJ2-1

cdr3_nt: TGTGCCAGCAGCTTTTGTGGGGGCTGGGCTAGCGATATGGATTCAAGCTCCTACGAGCAGTACTTC
cdr3_aa: CASSFCGGWASDMDSSSYEQYF
cdr3_length: 22
v_call: TRBV12-1
d_call: .
clone_size: .
j_call: TRBJ2-7

cdr3_nt: TGTGCCAGCAGCCAAACGGGAGGTTCCTACAATGAGCAGTTCTTC
cdr3_aa: CASSQTGGSYNEQFF
cdr3_length: 15
v_call: TRBV7-9
d_call: TRBD2
clone_size: .
j_call: TRBJ2-1

cdr3_nt: TGTGCCAGCCAACCGACAGGGTTTCGCACAGATACGCAGTATTTT
cdr3_aa: CASQPTGFRTDTQYF
cdr3_length: 15
v_call: TRBV19
d_call: TRBD1
clone_size: .
j_call: TRBJ2-3